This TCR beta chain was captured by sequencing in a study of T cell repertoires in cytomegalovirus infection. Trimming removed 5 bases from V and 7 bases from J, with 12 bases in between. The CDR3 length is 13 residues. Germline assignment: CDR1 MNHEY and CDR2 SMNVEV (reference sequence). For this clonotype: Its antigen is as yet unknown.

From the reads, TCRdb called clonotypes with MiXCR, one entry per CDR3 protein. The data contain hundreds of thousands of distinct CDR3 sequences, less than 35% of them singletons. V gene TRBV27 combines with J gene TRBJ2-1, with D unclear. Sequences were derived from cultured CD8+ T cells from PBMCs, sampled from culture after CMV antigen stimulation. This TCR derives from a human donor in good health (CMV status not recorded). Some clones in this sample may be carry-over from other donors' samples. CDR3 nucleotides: TGTGCCAGCAGTCCCTCGGGCGCGAATGAGCAGTTCTTC. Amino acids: CASSPSGANEQFF.